The rows below give T cell receptor beta chains drawn from one sample of a study of shared T cell receptors in the human thymus. The assay was immunoSEQ multiplex PCR, and TCRdb's table has in-frame clones only and misses some. The table shows a few hundred thousand clones, with approximately 95% occurring only once. Sequenced material: thymocytes. The receptors shown here come from a human donor. Each CDR3 is given with its conserved first and last residue. D genes are given only for firm matches. Only part of the rows carry a size: once, few, many, or a class if the clone is expanded.

v_call	clone_size	j_call	cdr3_length	d_call	cdr3_nt	cdr3_aa
TRBV28	NA	TRBJ2-3	14	NA	TGTGCCAGCAGGTGGGCGGTCGGCACAGATACGCAGTATTTT	CASRWAVGTDTQYF
TRBV28	NA	TRBJ2-1	19	TRBD1	TGTGCCAGCATCATAAGTCGGGACAGAAGCGACTACTCCTACAATGAGCAGTTCTTC	CASIISRDRSDYSYNEQFF
TRBV7-9	NA	TRBJ2-5	17	TRBD1	TGTGCCAGCAGCTCACCATGGTCCGGGACAGGCCTGGAGACCCAGTACTTC	CASSSPWSGTGLETQYF
TRBV5-1	NA	TRBJ2-4	17	NA	TGCGCCAGCAGCTTGGGCGGCTCCTCGCCGGCCAAAAACATTCAGTACTTC	CASSLGGSSPAKNIQYF
TRBV13	NA	TRBJ2-1	16	NA	TGTGCCAGCAGCTTAGGAGGCGGAGGTGGCCCAAATGAGCAGTTCTTC	CASSLGGGGGPNEQFF
TRBV7-9	once	TRBJ2-4	17	NA	TGTGCCAGCAGCTTAGCCATTCTGGGGCACGGGGGAAACATTCAGTACTTC	CASSLAILGHGGNIQYF
TRBV5-5	NA	TRBJ1-1	12	NA	TGTGCCAGCAGCCTAGGGACCACTGAAGCTTTCTTT	CASSLGTTEAFF
TRBV7-9	few	TRBJ2-5	11	NA	TGTGCCAGCAGCCCACCTGAGACCCAGTACTTC	CASSPPETQYF
TRBV18	NA	TRBJ1-4	15	NA	TGTGCCAGCTCACCACCCTCGAATAAACGAGAAAAACTGTTTTTT	CASSPPSNKREKLFF
TRBV12-5	NA	TRBJ2-1	15	TRBD1	TGTGCTAGTGGTAGACAGGGTGATGACTACAATGAGCAGTTCTTC	CASGRQGDDYNEQFF
TRBV9	NA	TRBJ1-3	19	TRBD1	TGTGCCAGCAGCCCAGCGGCAGGGGGAGAGACGACCTCTGGAAACACCATATATTTT	CASSPAAGGETTSGNTIYF
TRBV4-1	NA	TRBJ2-3	14	TRBD2	TGCGCCAGCAGCCAAAGCGGGAGACCAGATACGCAGTATTTT	CASSQSGRPDTQYF
TRBV6-5	NA	TRBJ2-5	16	TRBD2	TGTGCCAGCAGTTACTCGGCTAGCGGGATTGGAGAGACCCAGTACTTC	CASSYSASGIGETQYF
TRBV7-9	NA	TRBJ2-3	16	NA	TGTGCCAGCACCTTAATTTTGGGACCTAGCACAGATACGCAGTATTTT	CASTLILGPSTDTQYF
TRBV27	NA	TRBJ1-5	17	NA	TGTGCCAGCAGTTTAAAAAGAGACGCGGACAGCAATCAGCCCCAGCATTTT	CASSLKRDADSNQPQHF
TRBV14	NA	TRBJ2-2	18	TRBD2	TGTGCCAGCAGCCTAAGCGGGGGACTAGCGACTTTCACCGGGGAGCTGTTTTTT	CASSLSGGLATFTGELFF
TRBV21-1	NA	TRBJ2-1	20	NA	TGTGCCAGACGGCCGCGAGGAGCTCATAGCCTAGCGGGAGGGAACAATGAGCAGTTCTTC	CARRPRGAHSLAGGNNEQFF
TRBV15	once	TRBJ2-7	17	NA	TGTGCCACCAGCAGAGAAACTTGGGGGGAGCGGACCTACGAGCAGTACTTC	CATSRETWGERTYEQYF
TRBV27	NA	TRBJ2-7	16	TRBD1	TGTGCCAGCAGCCTTTCCCCCAGGGGGTGGTCCTACGAGCAGTACTTC	CASSLSPRGWSYEQYF
TRBV19	once	TRBJ2-1	15	NA	TGTGCCAGTAGTATAGGAGGGGTCAGGGTCAATGAGCAGTTCTTC	CASSIGGVRVNEQFF
TRBV27	NA	TRBJ1-1	15	NA	TGTGCCAGCAGTTTGGGGGGGACAATGAACACTGAAGCTTTCTTT	CASSLGGTMNTEAFF
TRBV19	NA	TRBJ2-7	19	NA	TGTGCCAGTAGTATAGATCTCCGGGAAGATACTAGGTGCCTCTACGAGCAGTACTTC	CASSIDLREDTRCLYEQYF
TRBV4-1	NA	TRBJ1-1	15	TRBD1	TGCGCCAGCAGCCACCCGACAGGGGGAATCGCTGAAGCTTTCTTT	CASSHPTGGIAEAFF
TRBV18	NA	TRBJ2-2	18	NA	TGTGCCAGCTCACCTGGGGGGAGAGGGATATCGAACACCGGGGAGCTGTTTTTT	CASSPGGRGISNTGELFF
TRBV28	NA	TRBJ2-2	17	TRBD1	TGTGCCAGCATATCACAGGGGGCGCTAGGCCGCACCGGGGAGCTGTTTTTT	CASISQGALGRTGELFF
TRBV7-9	NA	TRBJ2-3	12	NA	TGTGCCAGCAGCCAAGTAGAAGATACGCAGTATTTT	CASSQVEDTQYF
TRBV14	NA	TRBJ2-5	14	NA	TGTGCCAGCAGCCAACCGGACGGACAAGAGACCCAGTACTTC	CASSQPDGQETQYF
TRBV28	NA	TRBJ2-7	14	NA	TGTGCCAGCAGTTTGGCAGGAAGCTCCTACGAGCAGTACTTC	CASSLAGSSYEQYF
TRBV6-1	NA	TRBJ1-2	14	TRBD1	TGTGCCAGCAGTGAAAGGTGGACAGGCTATGGCTACACCTTC	CASSERWTGYGYTF
TRBV7-3	NA	TRBJ2-7	13	NA	TGTGCCAGCAGCTGCCACCCTAGGGACGAGCAGTACTTC	CASSCHPRDEQYF